This TCR beta chain was identified in a study of blood T cell repertoires in COVID-19. This CDR3 is 12 amino acids long. Germline-derived CDR1 and CDR2 are LNHDA and SQIVND (reference sequence). V dropped 1 base and J dropped 6 bases, with 6 bases sitting between them. Sequencing used immunoSEQ multiplex PCR; TCRdb keeps in-frame clones, though not all of them. The sample holds under 400,000 clones, roughly 86% seen once. This receptor was taken from a woman in her thirties who had been exposed to COVID-19. Input material: PBMCs or T cells enriched from blood (not recorded which). The chain uses TRBV19 and TRBJ1-1; the D is unclear. The CDR3 nucleotides read TGTGCCAGTAGTATAGGAGGGCCTGAAGCTTTCTTT. Its translation: CASSIGGPEAFF.